The TCR beta chain described here comes from a study of identical twins. As regards this clonotype: What it binds is not known.

MiXCR, run by TCRdb on the 5' RACE reads, gives a single entry per CDR3 protein. This sample carries 450,000 or so distinct CDR3 sequences, 20% to 25% of them seen once, and the ten largest clones take about 2.7%. Notes on the study in general: Reduced insertions were recorded for abundant cord blood beta clonotypes, with no such pattern in memory repertoires.

The CDR3 loop spans 14 amino acids. Germline trimming cut 2 bases from V and 12 bases from J; bases unmatched to any gene: 10. CDR1 is DFQATT, CDR2 SNEGSKA, per germline (reference sequence). The data also belong to a second study, concerning T cells expressing NK-cell markers. That work states: Seven HCMV-seropositive donors and one seronegative donor made up the eight sequenced donors. For 6 or 7 donors, the dominant NKG2C+ clonotypes made up about 1.0-8% of their CD8+ T cells.

The sample taken for sequencing was CD4+ T cells sorted from blood. The source is a woman between 18 and 30 years old in good health. The chain couples TRBV20-1 to TRBJ2-3, with TRBD2 identical over 11 bases. The CDR3 here is CSARLAGGKGGQYF. The CDR3 DNA is TGCAGTGCTAGATTAGCGGGAGGGAAAGGTGGACAGTATTTT.